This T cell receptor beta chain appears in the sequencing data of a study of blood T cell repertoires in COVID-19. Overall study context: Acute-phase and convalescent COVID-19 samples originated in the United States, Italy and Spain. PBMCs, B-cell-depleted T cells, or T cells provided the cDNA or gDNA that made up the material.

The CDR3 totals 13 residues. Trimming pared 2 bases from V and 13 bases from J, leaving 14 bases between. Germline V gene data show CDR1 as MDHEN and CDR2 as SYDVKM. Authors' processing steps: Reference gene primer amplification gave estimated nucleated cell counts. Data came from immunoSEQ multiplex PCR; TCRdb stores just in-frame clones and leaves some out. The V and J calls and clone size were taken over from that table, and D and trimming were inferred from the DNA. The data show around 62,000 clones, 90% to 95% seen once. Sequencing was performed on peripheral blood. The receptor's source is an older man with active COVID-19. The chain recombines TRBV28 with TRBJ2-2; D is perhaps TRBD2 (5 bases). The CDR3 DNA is TGTGCCAGCAGTTTAGGATATCAGAGGGTGCTGTTTTTT. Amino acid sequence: CASSLGYQRVLFF.